This T cell receptor beta chain emerged from a study of blood T cell repertoires in COVID-19. Study as a whole: The samples span acute and convalescent COVID-19 from the United States, Italy and Spain. PBMCs, B-cell-depleted T cells, or T cells provided the cDNA or gDNA that made up the material.

The germline V gene has CDR1 SGHTA and CDR2 FQGTGA. This CDR3 is 14 amino acids long. J was trimmed by 5 bases and V by 5 bases; bases with no gene match: 7. Authors' data handling: Using reference gene primer amplification, nucleated cell counts were estimated. TCRdb's copy holds only in-frame clones and misses some; the assay was immunoSEQ multiplex PCR. V, J and clone size derive from that table, while D and trimming were established from the DNA sequence. The sample lists roughly 500,000 clones, 70% to 90% seen once, with more than 3% in the top ten. The V call is TRBV7-3, the J call TRBJ2-3, with TRBD1 identical over 7 bases. This TCR was recovered from a human donor in a cohort sampled during active COVID-19. The sample was peripheral blood. CDR3: CASSAGQARDTQYF. As DNA, the CDR3 is TGTGCCAGCAGCGCCGGACAGGCACGAGATACGCAGTATTTT. The whole variable domain, filled in from reference TRBV7-3 and TRBJ2-3, reads GAGVSQTPSNKVTEKGKYVELRCDPISGHTALYWYRQSLGQGPEFLIYFQGTGAADDSGLPNDRFFAVRPEGSVSTLKIQRTERGDSAVYLCASSAGQARDTQYFGPGTRLTVL.